Detailed here is one T cell receptor (beta chain). No antigen is known for it. V shed 2 bases and J shed 3 bases, with 10 bases lying between them. The CDR3 is made up of 13 amino acids. Germline V gene sequence: CDR1 GTSNPN, CDR2 SVGIG (reference sequence). Controls came from buffy coats of healthy blood donors. The data belong to a study of STAT5B mutations in CD4+ large granular lymphocyte leukemia. General observations from the study: 8/27 top patient clones versus 2/35 control clones were TRBV06-family. Main leukemic clonotypes were patient-specific, but approximately 25% appeared at low frequency elsewhere. Patient CD4-sorted repertoires looked more clonal than healthy CD4+ repertoires, even without putative leukemic clones.

Sequencing used immunoSEQ multiplex PCR; TCRdb keeps in-frame clones, though not all of them. The table has fewer than 35,000 clones, 70% to 90% seen once. This clonotype was obtained from a human donor in good health. The chain uses TRBV30 and TRBJ1-1; D is perhaps TRBD1 (5 bases). Sequenced sample: CD4+ T cells from blood buffy coats. DNA of the CDR3: TGTGCCTGGAGTTCAGGGCGACACACTGAAGCTTTCTTT. As protein: CAWSSGRHTEAFF.